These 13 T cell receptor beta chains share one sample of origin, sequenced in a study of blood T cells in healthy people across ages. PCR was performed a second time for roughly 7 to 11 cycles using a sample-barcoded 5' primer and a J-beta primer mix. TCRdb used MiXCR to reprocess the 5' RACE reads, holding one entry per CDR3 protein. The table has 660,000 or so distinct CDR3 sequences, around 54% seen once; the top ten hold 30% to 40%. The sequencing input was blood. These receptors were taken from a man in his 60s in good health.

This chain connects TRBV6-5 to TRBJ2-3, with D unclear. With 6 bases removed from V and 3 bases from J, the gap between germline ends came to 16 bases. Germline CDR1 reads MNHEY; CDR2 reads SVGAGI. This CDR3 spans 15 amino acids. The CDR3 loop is CASSSPSSMTDTQYF. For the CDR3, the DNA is TGTGCCAGCAGCTCCCCCTCCTCGATGACAGATACGCAGTATTTT.

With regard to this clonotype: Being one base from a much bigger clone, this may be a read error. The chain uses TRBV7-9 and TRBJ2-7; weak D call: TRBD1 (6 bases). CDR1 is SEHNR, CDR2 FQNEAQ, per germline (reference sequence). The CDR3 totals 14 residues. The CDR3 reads CASSFQGNSCEQYF. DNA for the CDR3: TGTGCCAGCAGCTTCCAGGGGAACTCCTGCGAGCAGTACTTC.

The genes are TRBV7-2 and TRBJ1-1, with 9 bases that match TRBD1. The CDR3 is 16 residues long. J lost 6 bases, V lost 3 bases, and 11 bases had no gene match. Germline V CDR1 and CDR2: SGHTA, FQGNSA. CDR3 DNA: TGTGCCAGCAGCTTCTCGACAGGGGGGGTGGTGGCTGAAGCTTTCTTT. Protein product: CASSFSTGGVVAEAFF.

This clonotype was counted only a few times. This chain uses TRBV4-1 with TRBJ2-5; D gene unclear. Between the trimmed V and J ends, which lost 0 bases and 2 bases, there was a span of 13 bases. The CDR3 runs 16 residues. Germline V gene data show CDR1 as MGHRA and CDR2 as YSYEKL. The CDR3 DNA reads TGCGCCAGCAGCCAAGAACCTAGACGGCTACAAGAGACCCAGTACTTC. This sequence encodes CASSQEPRRLQETQYF.

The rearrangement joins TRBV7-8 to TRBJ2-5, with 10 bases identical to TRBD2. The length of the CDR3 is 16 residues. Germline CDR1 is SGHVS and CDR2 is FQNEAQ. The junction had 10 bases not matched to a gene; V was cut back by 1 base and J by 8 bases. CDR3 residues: CASSLDRVAGGLTQYF. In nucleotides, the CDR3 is TGTGCCAGCAGCTTAGATCGGGTAGCGGGGGGTCTTACCCAGTACTTC.

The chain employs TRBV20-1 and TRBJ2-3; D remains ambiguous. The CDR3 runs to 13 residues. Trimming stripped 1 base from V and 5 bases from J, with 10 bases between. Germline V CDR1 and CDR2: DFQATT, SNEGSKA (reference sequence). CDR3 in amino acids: CSARGSFGDTQYF. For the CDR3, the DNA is TGCAGTGCTAGAGGTTCCTTCGGAGATACGCAGTATTTT.

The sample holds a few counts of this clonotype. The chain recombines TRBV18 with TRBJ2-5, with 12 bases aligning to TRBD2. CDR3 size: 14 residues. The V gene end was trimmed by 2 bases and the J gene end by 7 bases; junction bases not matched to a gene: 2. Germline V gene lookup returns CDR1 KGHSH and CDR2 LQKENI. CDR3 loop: CASSPATSGGTQYF. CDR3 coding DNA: TGTGCCAGCTCACCAGCGACTAGCGGGGGGACCCAGTACTTC.

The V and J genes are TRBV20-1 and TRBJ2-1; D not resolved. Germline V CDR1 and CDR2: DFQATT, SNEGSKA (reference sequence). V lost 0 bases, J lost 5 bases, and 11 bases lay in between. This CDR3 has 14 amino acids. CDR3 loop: CSARDRWTDNEQFF. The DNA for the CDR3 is TGCAGTGCTAGAGATAGGTGGACCGACAATGAGCAGTTCTTC.

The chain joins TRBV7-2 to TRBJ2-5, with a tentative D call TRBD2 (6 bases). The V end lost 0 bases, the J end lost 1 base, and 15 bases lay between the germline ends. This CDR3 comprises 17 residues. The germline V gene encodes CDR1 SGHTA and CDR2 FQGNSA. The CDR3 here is CASSLAETRGSQETQYF. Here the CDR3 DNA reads TGTGCCAGCAGCTTAGCGGAGACTAGAGGGTCCCAAGAGACCCAGTACTTC.

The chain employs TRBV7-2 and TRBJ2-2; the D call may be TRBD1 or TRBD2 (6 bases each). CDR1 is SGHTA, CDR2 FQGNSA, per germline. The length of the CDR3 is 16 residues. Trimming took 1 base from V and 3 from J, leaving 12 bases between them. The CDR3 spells CASSLVGGRDTGELFF. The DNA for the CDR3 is TGTGCCAGCAGCTTAGTGGGGGGCAGAGACACCGGGGAGCTGTTTTTT.

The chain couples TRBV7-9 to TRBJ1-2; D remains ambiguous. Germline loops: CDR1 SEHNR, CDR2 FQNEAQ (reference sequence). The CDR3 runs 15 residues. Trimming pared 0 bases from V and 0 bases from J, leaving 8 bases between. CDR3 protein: CASSLAGRPNYGYTF. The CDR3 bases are TGTGCCAGCAGCTTAGCGGGCCGCCCTAACTATGGCTACACCTTC.

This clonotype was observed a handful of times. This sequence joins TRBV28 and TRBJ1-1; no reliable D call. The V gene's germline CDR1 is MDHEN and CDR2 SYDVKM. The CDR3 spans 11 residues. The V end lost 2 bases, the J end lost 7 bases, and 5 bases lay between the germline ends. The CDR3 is CASSLGNEAFF. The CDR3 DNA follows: TGTGCCAGCAGTTTAGGGAATGAAGCTTTCTTT.

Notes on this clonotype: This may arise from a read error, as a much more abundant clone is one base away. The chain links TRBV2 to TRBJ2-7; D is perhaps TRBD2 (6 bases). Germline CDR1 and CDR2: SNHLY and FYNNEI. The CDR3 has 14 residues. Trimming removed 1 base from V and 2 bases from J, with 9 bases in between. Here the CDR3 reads CASSEDGGAYEQYF. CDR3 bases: TGTGCCAGCAGTGAAGATGGCGGGGCCTACGAGCAGTACTTC. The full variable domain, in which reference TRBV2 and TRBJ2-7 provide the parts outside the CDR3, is EPEVTQTPSHQVTQMGQEVILRCVPISNHLYFYWYRQILGQKVEFLVSFYNNEISEKSEIFDDQFSVERPDGSNFTLKIRSTKLEDSAMYFCASSEDGGAYEQYFGPGTRLTVT.